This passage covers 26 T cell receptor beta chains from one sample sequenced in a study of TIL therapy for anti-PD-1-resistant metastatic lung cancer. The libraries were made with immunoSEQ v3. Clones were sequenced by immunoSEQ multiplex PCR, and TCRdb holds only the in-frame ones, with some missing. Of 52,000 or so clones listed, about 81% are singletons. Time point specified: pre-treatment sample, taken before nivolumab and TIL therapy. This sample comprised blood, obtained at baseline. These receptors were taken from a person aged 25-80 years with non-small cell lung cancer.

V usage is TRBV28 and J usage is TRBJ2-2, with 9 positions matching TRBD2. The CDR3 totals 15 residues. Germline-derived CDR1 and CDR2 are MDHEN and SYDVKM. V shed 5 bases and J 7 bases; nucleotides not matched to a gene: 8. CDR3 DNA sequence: TGTGCCAGCAGTACAAGCGGGGGGAAGGGCGGGGAGCTGTTTTTT. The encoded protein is CASSTSGGKGGELFF.

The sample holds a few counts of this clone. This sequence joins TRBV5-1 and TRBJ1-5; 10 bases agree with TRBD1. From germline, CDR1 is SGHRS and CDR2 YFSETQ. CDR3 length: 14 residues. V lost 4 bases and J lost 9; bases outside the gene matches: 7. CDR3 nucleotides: TGCGCCAGCAGCAAGACAGGGGGCTCATCGCCCCAGCATTTT. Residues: CASSKTGGSSPQHF.

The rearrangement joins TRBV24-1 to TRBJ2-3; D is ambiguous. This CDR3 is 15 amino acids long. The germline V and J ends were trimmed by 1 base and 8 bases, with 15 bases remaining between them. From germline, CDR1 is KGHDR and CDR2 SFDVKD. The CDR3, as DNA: TGTGCCACCAGTGATTTTGGTACGCCTCGAGGTACGCAGTATTTT. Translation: CATSDFGTPRGTQYF.

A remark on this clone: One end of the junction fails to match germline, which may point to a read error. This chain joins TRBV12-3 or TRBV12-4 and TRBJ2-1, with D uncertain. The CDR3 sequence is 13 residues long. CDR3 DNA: TGTGCCGGCAGTTTTTTCTACGCCAATGAGCAGTTCTTC. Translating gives CAGSFFYANEQFF.

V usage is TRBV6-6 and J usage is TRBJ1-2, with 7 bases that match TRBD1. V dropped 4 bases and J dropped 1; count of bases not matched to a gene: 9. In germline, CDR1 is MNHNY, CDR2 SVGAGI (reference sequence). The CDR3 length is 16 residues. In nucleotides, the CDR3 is TGTGCCAGCAGTTCGACCGGGACAGAGCATAACTATGGCTACACCTTC. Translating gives CASSSTGTEHNYGYTF.

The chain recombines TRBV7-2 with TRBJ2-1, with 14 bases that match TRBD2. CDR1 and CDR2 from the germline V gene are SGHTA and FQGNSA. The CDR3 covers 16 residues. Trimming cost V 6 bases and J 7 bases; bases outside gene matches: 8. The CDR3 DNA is TGTGCCAGCAGTCCCTTCGGACTAGCGGGGGGTAATGAGCAGTTCTTC. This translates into CASSPFGLAGGNEQFF.

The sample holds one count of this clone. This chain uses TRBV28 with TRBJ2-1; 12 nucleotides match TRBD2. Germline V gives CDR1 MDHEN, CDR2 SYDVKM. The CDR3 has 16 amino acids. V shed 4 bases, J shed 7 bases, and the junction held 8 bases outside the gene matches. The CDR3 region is CASSYILAGGGNEQFF. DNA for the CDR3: TGTGCCAGCAGTTACATACTAGCGGGAGGAGGTAATGAGCAGTTCTTC.

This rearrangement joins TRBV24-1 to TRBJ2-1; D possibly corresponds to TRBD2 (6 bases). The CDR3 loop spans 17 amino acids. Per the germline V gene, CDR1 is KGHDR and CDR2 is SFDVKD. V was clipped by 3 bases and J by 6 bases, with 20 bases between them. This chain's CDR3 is CATSDPLDWYGGNEQFF. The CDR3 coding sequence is TGTGCCACCAGTGATCCCCTGGACTGGTACGGGGGCAATGAGCAGTTCTTC.

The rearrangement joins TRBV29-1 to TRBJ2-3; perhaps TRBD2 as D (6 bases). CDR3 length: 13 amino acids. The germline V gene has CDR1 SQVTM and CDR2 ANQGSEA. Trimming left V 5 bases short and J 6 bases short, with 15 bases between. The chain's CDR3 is CSVLAALYDTQYF. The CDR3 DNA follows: TGCAGCGTTTTAGCGGCCCTTTACGATACGCAGTATTTT.

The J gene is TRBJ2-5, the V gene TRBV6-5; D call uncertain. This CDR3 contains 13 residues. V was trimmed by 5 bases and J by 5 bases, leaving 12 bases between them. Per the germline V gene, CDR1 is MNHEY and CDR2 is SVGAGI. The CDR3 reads CASSTPGTETQYF. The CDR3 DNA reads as TGTGCCAGCAGTACCCCGGGTACGGAGACCCAGTACTTC.

The CDR3: CASSPRTISGANVLTF. As DNA, the CDR3 is TGTGCCAGCAGCCCGCGAACCATCTCTGGGGCCAACGTCCTGACTTTC. The chain has TRBV28 and TRBJ2-6, with no clear D. Per the germline V gene, CDR1 is MDHEN and CDR2 is SYDVKM. Trimming shortened V by 6 bases and J by 0 bases, and 12 bases separated the two germline ends. The CDR3 spans 16 residues.

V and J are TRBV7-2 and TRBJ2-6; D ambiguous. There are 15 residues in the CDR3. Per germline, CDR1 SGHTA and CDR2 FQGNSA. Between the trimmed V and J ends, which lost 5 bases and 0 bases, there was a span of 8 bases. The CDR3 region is CASSSVFSGANVLTF. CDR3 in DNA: TGTGCCAGCAGCAGCGTTTTCTCTGGGGCCAACGTCCTGACTTTC.

The CDR3 region has the DNA TGTGCCAGTACCGGGCAGGGGTGGCAGCCCCAGCATTTT. This sequence encodes CASTGQGWQPQHF. The rearrangement links TRBV19 to TRBJ1-5; TRBD1 is a possible D gene (6 bases). This CDR3 contains 13 residues. Germline-derived CDR1 and CDR2 are LNHDA and SQIVND (reference sequence). The V and J ends lost 7 bases and 7 bases respectively, with 14 bases between them.

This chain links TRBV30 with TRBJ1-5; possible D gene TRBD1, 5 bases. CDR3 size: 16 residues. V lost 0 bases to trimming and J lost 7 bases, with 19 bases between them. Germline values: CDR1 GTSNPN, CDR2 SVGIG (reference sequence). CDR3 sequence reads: CAWSVPTPRVGQPQHF. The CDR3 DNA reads TGTGCCTGGAGTGTACCCACCCCCAGGGTGGGCCAGCCCCAGCATTTT. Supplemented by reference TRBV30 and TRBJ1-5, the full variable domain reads SQTIHQWPATLVQPVGSPLSLECTVEGTSNPNLYWYRQAAGRGLQLLFYSVGIGQISSEVPQNLSASRPQDRQFILSSKKLLLSDSGFYLCAWSVPTPRVGQPQHFGDGTRLSIL.

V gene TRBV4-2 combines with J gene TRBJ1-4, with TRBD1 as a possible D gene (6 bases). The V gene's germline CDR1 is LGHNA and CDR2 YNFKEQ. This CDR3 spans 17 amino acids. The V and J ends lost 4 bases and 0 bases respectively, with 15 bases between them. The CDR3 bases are TGTGCCAGCAGCCTAGGACAGTACCCCGCAACTAATGAAAAACTGTTTTTT. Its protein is CASSLGQYPATNEKLFF.

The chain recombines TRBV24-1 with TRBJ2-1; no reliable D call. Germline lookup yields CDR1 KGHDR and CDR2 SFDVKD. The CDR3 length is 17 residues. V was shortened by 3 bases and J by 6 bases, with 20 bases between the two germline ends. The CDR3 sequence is CATSDNSLRETSNEQFF. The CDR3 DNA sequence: TGTGCCACCAGTGATAACAGCCTAAGGGAAACGAGCAATGAGCAGTTCTTC.

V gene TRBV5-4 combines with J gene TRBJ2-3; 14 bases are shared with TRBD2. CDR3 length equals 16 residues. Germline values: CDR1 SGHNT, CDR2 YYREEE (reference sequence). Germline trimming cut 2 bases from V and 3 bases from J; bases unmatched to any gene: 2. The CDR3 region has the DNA TGTGCCAGCAGCTTCCGACTAGCGGGGGGGACAGATACGCAGTATTTT. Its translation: CASSFRLAGGTDTQYF.

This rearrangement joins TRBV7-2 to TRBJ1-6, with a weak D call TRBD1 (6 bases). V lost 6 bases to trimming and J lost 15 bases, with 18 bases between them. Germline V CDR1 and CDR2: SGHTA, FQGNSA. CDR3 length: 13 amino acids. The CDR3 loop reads CASRGASDSDLHF. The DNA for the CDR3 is TGTGCCAGCAGGGGGGCTTCGGACAGCGACCTCCACTTT.

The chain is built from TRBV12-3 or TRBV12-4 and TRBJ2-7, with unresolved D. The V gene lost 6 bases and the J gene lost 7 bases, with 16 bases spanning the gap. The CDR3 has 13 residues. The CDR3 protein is CASSLQPELEQYF. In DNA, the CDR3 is TGTGCCAGCAGCCTCCAGCCCGAGTTGGAGCAGTACTTC.

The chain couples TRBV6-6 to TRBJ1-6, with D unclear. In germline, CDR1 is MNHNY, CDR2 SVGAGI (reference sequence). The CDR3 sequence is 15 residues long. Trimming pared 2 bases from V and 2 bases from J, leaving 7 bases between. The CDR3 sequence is CASSYNLPYNSPLHF. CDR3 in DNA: TGTGCCAGCAGTTACAATCTTCCCTATAATTCACCCCTCCACTTT.

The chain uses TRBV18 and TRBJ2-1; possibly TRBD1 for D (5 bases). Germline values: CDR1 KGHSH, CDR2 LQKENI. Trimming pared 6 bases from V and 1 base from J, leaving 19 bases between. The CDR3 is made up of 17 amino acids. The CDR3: CASSQATPGASYNEQFF. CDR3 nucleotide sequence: TGTGCCAGCTCCCAAGCGACCCCTGGGGCGTCCTACAATGAGCAGTTCTTC.

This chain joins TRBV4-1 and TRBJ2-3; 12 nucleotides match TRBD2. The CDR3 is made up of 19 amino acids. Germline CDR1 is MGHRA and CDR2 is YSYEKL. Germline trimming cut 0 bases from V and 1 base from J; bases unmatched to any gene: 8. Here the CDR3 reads CASSQERLGLAGRTDTQYF. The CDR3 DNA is TGCGCCAGCAGCCAAGAAAGGCTCGGACTAGCGGGACGCACAGATACGCAGTATTTT.

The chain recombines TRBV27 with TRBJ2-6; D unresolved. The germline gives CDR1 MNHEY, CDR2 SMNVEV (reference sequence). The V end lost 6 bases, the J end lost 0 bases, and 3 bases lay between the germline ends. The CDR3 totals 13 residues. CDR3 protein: CASSNSGANVLTF. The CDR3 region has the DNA TGTGCCAGCAGCAACTCTGGGGCCAACGTCCTGACTTTC.

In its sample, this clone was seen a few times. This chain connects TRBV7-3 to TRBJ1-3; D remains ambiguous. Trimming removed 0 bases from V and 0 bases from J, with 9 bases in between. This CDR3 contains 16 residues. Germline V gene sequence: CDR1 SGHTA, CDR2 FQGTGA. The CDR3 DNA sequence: TGTGCCAGCAGCTTAACAAGCGGAGGCTCTGGAAACACCATATATTTT. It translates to CASSLTSGGSGNTIYF.

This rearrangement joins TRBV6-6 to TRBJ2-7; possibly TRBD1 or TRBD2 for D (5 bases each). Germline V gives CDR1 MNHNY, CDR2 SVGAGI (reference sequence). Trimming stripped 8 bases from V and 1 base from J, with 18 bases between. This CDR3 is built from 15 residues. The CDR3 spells CASHPYGTESYEQYF. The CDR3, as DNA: TGTGCCAGCCACCCATACGGGACGGAGTCCTACGAGCAGTACTTC.

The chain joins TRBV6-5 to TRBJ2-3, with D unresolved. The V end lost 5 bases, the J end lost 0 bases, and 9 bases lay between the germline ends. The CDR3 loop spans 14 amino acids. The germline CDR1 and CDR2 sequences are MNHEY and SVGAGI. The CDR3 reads CASSNPLSTDTQYF. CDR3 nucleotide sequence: TGTGCCAGCAGTAATCCCCTAAGCACAGATACGCAGTATTTT.